The 22 T cell receptor beta chains below were found in one sample sequenced in a study of Ad26.COV2.S vaccination and SARS-CoV-2 variants (dated by TCRdb to about 2021). The sample's treatment or condition, from its label and the paper: around 19 received Ad26.COV2.S at low or high dose, single or two shots; roughly five received placebo; per-sample allocation not given. Repertoires of vaccine and placebo recipients were sequenced from samples collected on day 63 after the first injection. Receptors were amplified or captured by the immunoSEQ multiplex PCR assay. The table comes from immuneACCESS by way of TCRdb, which keeps in-frame sequences with V and J called. Part of the clones is missing from these tables; in studies checked, under half for an unresolved V gene and the rest for unknown reasons. The sample has hundreds of thousands of clones on record, 70% to 90% of them singletons. The top ten constitute 1.5% of the sample.

Specimen: peripheral blood, collected in a trial of Ad26.COV2.S vaccine versus placebo. The receptor set was obtained from a person between 18 and 60 years old who received the Ad26.COV2.S COVID-19 vaccine or a placebo.

This chain links TRBV19 with TRBJ1-6; D not resolved. Germline V lookup: CDR1 LNHDA, CDR2 SQIVND (reference sequence). This CDR3 comprises 12 residues. The ends were cut back, 3 bases at V and 7 bases at J, with 4 bases in the middle. The CDR3 DNA follows: TGTGCCAGTAGTATTCAAAATTCACCCCTCCACTTT. It is translated as CASSIQNSPLHF.

In DNA form, the CDR3 reads TGTGCCAGCAGCCAAGGGAAGGGTGAGCAGTTCTTC. It specifies CASSQGKGEQFF. The chain combines TRBV3-1 (or the pseudogene TRBV3-2) with TRBJ2-1, with D uncertain. The CDR3 is made up of 12 amino acids. V was shortened by 1 base and J by 9 bases, with 7 bases between the two germline ends. CDR1 and CDR2 (germline): LGHDT, YNNKEL (reference sequence).

V is TRBV11-3 and J is TRBJ2-2; TRBD1 matches 7 bases. V shed 4 bases and J 0 bases; nucleotides not matched to a gene: 11. Germline V lookup: CDR1 SGHNT, CDR2 YENEEA. This CDR3 contains 18 residues. CDR3 coding DNA: TGTGCCAGCAGCTCAAATCGGGACAGCGTACCGAACACCGGGGAGCTGTTTTTT. Its translation is CASSSNRDSVPNTGELFF.

The chain couples TRBV5-1 to TRBJ2-2, with 9 nucleotides matching TRBD1. Germline V gene lookup returns CDR1 SGHRS and CDR2 YFSETQ. The V and J ends lost 8 bases and 5 bases, in that order; junction bases with no gene match: 4. The CDR3 length is 13 residues. The CDR3 loop reads CASSGQGTGELFF. CDR3 DNA: TGCGCCAGTAGTGGACAGGGGACCGGGGAGCTGTTTTTT.

The chain has TRBV6-5 and TRBJ1-2; 12 bases match TRBD1. This CDR3 comprises 15 residues. V was pared by 4 bases and J by 6 bases, with 6 bases of the junction left unmatched. Per germline, CDR1 MNHEY and CDR2 SVGAGI. The CDR3 bases are TGTGCCAGCAGTTCCCCGGGACAGGGGGCCCATGGCTACACCTTC. It yields the protein CASSSPGQGAHGYTF.

The chain recombines TRBV6-5 with TRBJ2-5, with D tentatively TRBD2 (5 bases). The CDR3 covers 15 residues. Per the germline V gene, CDR1 is MNHEY and CDR2 is SVGAGI. Trimming shortened V by 4 bases and J by 7 bases, and 19 bases separated the two germline ends. CDR3 nucleotide sequence: TGTGCCAGCAGTTTCTCGTCGGCTAGCAGCGGGACCCAGTACTTC. This sequence encodes CASSFSSASSGTQYF.

The V call is TRBV13, the J call TRBJ1-4; possibly TRBD1 for D (5 bases). The V gene lost 7 bases and the J gene lost 5 bases, with 17 bases spanning the gap. The CDR3 runs 15 residues. Per the germline V gene, CDR1 is PRHDT and CDR2 is FYEKMQ (reference sequence). The CDR3 protein is CASILGDAMNEKLFF. CDR3 nucleotide sequence: TGTGCCAGCATCCTCGGGGACGCAATGAATGAAAAACTGTTTTTT.

This chain links TRBV7-9 with TRBJ2-5, with D tentatively TRBD1 (7 bases). Deletions cut 5 bases from V and 2 bases from J, with 12 bases between. The CDR3 sequence is 14 residues long. Germline-derived CDR1 and CDR2 are SEHNR and FQNEAQ (reference sequence). CDR3 protein: CASSAGQLQETQYF. CDR3 DNA: TGTGCCAGCAGCGCGGGACAGTTACAAGAGACCCAGTACTTC.

This chain links TRBV5-1 with TRBJ2-2; D is perhaps TRBD2 (6 bases). V was clipped by 9 bases and J by 4 bases, with 19 bases between them. Germline V gene lookup returns CDR1 SGHRS and CDR2 YFSETQ. The CDR3 is made up of 15 amino acids. CDR3 DNA: TGCGCCACCCACCCCGGGGGAGGAGGCACCGGGGAGCTGTTTTTT. Translation: CATHPGGGGTGELFF.

The V call is TRBV9, the J call TRBJ2-1; TRBD2 matches 11 bases. The CDR3 covers 16 residues. Germline values: CDR1 SGDLS, CDR2 YYNGEE. V shed 4 bases, J shed 2 bases, and the junction held 5 bases outside the gene matches. The CDR3 loop reads CASSTRLAGTYNEQFF. Here the CDR3 DNA reads TGTGCCAGCAGCACTCGACTAGCGGGGACCTACAATGAGCAGTTCTTC.

This clone was counted many times. The V and J genes are TRBV27 and TRBJ2-7, with D perhaps TRBD1 (5 bases). Trimming removed 3 bases at V and 0 bases at J, with 6 bases between. Germline CDR1 reads MNHEY; CDR2 reads SMNVEV (reference sequence). The CDR3 sequence is 13 residues long. This CDR3 is CASSFQGSYEQYF. DNA of the CDR3: TGTGCCAGCAGTTTCCAGGGCTCCTACGAGCAGTACTTC.

The V call is TRBV30, the J call TRBJ2-1; possible D gene TRBD1, 5 bases. Deletions cut 3 bases from V and 6 bases from J, with 18 bases between. Germline-derived CDR1 and CDR2 are GTSNPN and SVGIG (reference sequence). The CDR3 contains 15 residues. In DNA, the CDR3 is TGTGCCTGGAGCCTCCTCAGGACAACCGGCAATGAGCAGTTCTTC. It yields the protein CAWSLLRTTGNEQFF.

This clone appeared once. V and J are TRBV4-3 and TRBJ1-3; D is undetermined. V lost 0 bases and J 6 bases, leaving 12 bases between the germline ends. The CDR3 extends over 15 amino acids. Germline V gene lookup returns CDR1 LGHNA and CDR2 YSLEER. The CDR3: CASSQEAAAANTIYF. For the CDR3, the DNA is TGCGCCAGCAGCCAAGAAGCGGCTGCAGCAAACACCATATATTTT.

This clone was counted between two and nine times. This sequence joins TRBV11-2 and TRBJ1-2; D is possibly TRBD1 (5 bases). The CDR3 spans 13 residues. Trimming stripped 1 base from V and 14 bases from J, with 17 bases between. Germline values: CDR1 SGHAT, CDR2 FQNNGV. CDR3 in amino acids: CASSLGGRALGTF. CDR3 nucleotide sequence: TGTGCCAGCAGCTTAGGAGGCAGGGCACTAGGGACCTTC.

V gene TRBV3-1 (or the pseudogene TRBV3-2) combines with J gene TRBJ2-1; D gene ambiguous. Germline V gene lookup returns CDR1 LGHDT and CDR2 YNNKEL (reference sequence). This CDR3 is built from 11 residues. V was shortened by 1 base and J by 12 bases, with 7 bases between the two germline ends. The DNA of the CDR3 is TGTGCCAGCAGCCAAGGTGGCGGGCAGTTCTTC. This translates into CASSQGGGQFF.

The V and J genes are TRBV7-2 and TRBJ1-1; weak D call: TRBD1 (5 bases). CDR1 and CDR2 from the germline V gene are SGHTA and FQGNSA. This CDR3 contains 17 residues. V was cut by 5 bases and J by 6 bases, with 25 bases left in between. The CDR3 nucleotides read TGTGCCAGCAGCATCAGGCGGGCACAGTGGTCGGGGGCTGAAGCTTTCTTT. Amino acids: CASSIRRAQWSGAEAFF.

The chain combines TRBV5-1 with TRBJ1-1, with D unresolved. The CDR3 loop spans 14 amino acids. The germline CDR1 and CDR2 sequences are SGHRS and YFSETQ. V dropped 3 bases and J dropped 0 bases, with 9 bases sitting between them. DNA of the CDR3: TGCGCCAGCAGCTCACGCCTTCTGAACACTGAAGCTTTCTTT. It yields the protein CASSSRLLNTEAFF.

This clone was counted a few times. V gene TRBV2 combines with J gene TRBJ2-1, with 8 nucleotides matching TRBD2. Germline V lookup: CDR1 SNHLY, CDR2 FYNNEI. This CDR3 is built from 14 residues. V gave up 6 bases and J gave up 15 bases; unmatched junction bases: 16. The CDR3 region is CASSEQGLAGHSFF. CDR3 DNA sequence: TGTGCCAGCAGCGAGCAGGGGCTAGCGGGTCATTCGTTCTTC.

The V gene is TRBV6-5, the J gene TRBJ2-5, with TRBD2 matching 11 bases. The germline V gene encodes CDR1 MNHEY and CDR2 SVGAGI. J was trimmed by 2 bases and V by 6 bases; bases with no gene match: 5. The CDR3 is 15 amino acids. In nucleotides, the CDR3 is TGTGCCAGCAGCAGGGGACTAGCGGTTCAAGAGACCCAGTACTTC. It yields the protein CASSRGLAVQETQYF.

The rearrangement joins TRBV11-2 to TRBJ2-1, with 7 positions matching TRBD2. CDR1 and CDR2 (germline): SGHAT, FQNNGV. This CDR3 is 15 amino acids long. The V and J ends lost 1 base and 6 bases, in that order; junction bases with no gene match: 6. The CDR3 coding sequence is TGTGCCAGCAGCTTAGTCCCGGCTAGCGGCAATGAGCAGTTCTTC. Amino acids: CASSLVPASGNEQFF.

V usage is TRBV7-2 and J usage is TRBJ1-6; 7 nucleotides line up with TRBD1. This CDR3 contains 15 residues. The germline V gene has CDR1 SGHTA and CDR2 FQGNSA. V shed 1 base, J shed 7 bases, and the junction held 4 bases outside the gene matches. The chain's CDR3 is CASSLGGQWNSPLHF. The CDR3 nucleotides read TGTGCCAGCAGCTTAGGGGGACAGTGGAATTCACCCCTCCACTTT.

The rearrangement joins TRBV6-6 to TRBJ2-7, with a tentative D call TRBD1 (6 bases). V shed 6 bases and J shed 3 bases, with 18 bases lying between them. The CDR3 is 15 residues long. Germline CDR1 MNHNY, CDR2 SVGAGI (reference sequence). CDR3 DNA: TGTGCCAGCAGACCAAGACAGGCGAGTAGCTACGAGCAGTACTTC. As protein: CASRPRQASSYEQYF.